This T cell receptor beta chain was recorded in a study of blood T cells in healthy people across ages. General study findings and limits: Older individuals had lower TCR beta diversity per million T cells (the decline was roughly linear).

The use of a sample-barcoded 5' primer and a J-beta primer mix characterized a second PCR of roughly 6 to 11 cycles. TCRdb passed the 5' RACE reads through MiXCR, listing each CDR3 protein once. Here the sample spans hundreds of thousands of distinct CDR3 sequences, roughly 49% being singletons. Between the trimmed V and J ends, which lost 6 bases and 7 bases, there was a span of 12 bases. Germline lookup yields CDR1 MDHEN and CDR2 SYDVKM. CDR3 length equals 12 residues. Points on this clonotype: The target antigen is unknown.

Input material: blood. This sequence joins TRBV28 and TRBJ1-1, with D unresolved. This receptor was obtained from an older woman in good health. The CDR3 DNA sequence: TGTGCCAGCAGACAGTTGGTGGGTGAAGCTTTCTTT. As protein: CASRQLVGEAFF.